This T cell receptor beta chain originates from a study of T cell responses to AZD1222 COVID-19 vaccine. A remark on this clone: Its antigen is currently unknown.

Findings and caveats of the study: Reports say nearly half of spike-specific TCRs go after unmutated variant regions. It should be noted that donors were predominantly white British and more often female, and clonal diversity was possibly underestimated.

Assay: immunoSEQ multiplex PCR; the TCRdb copy retains only in-frame clones and omits some. Of 120,000 or so clones listed, more than 85% are singletons. This clonotype originated in an adult who received the AZD1222 COVID-19 vaccine. The sequenced sample was peripheral blood, obtained 28 days after the second AZD1222 dose.

The CDR3: CASSQYHGLAGGSYEQYF. The CDR3 DNA follows: TGCGCCAGCAGCCAATACCACGGGCTAGCGGGGGGATCCTACGAGCAGTACTTC. The chain links TRBV4-1 to TRBJ2-7, with 11 bases identical to TRBD2. Germline V lookup: CDR1 MGHRA, CDR2 YSYEKL. V shed 2 bases and J 1 base; nucleotides not matched to a gene: 10. The CDR3 length is 18 residues.